The 27 T cell receptor beta chains below all came from one sample that was sequenced in a study of OX40 agonist ivuxolimab in advanced cancers. The data were produced by immunoSEQ multiplex PCR, yet TCRdb's version contains in-frame clones alone and is incomplete. The sample lists more than 25,000 clones; roughly 91% were seen once. The material sequenced was CD4+ or CD8+ T cells sorted from blood, taken in a trial of the OX40 agonist ivuxolimab. These receptors were collected from an adult with an advanced solid tumor such as melanoma, head and neck, liver or kidney cancer.

This clone was counted only a few times. The J gene is TRBJ1-1, the V gene TRBV6-5; TRBD1 aligns across 7 bases. The CDR3 is 14 amino acids. Trimming at V came to 5 bases and at J to 1 base, leaving 4 bases not matched to a gene. CDR1 and CDR2 (germline): MNHEY, SVGAGI. CDR3 in amino acids: CASSEGGGNTEAFF. CDR3 bases: TGTGCCAGCAGTGAAGGGGGCGGGAACACTGAAGCTTTCTTT.

The rearrangement uses TRBV4-1 and TRBJ1-4, with D hard to call. Germline assignment: CDR1 MGHRA and CDR2 YSYEKL. The CDR3 runs to 14 residues. V was cut by 0 bases and J by 6 bases, with 8 bases left in between. The CDR3 loop is CASSQDGTDEKLFF. In nucleotides, the CDR3 is TGCGCCAGCAGCCAAGATGGTACGGATGAAAAACTGTTTTTT.

This clone showed up just once. CDR3 coding DNA: TGTGCCACCAGCAAGACAGGGGGCTTGAGAACTGAAGCTTTCTTT. This gives the protein CATSKTGGLRTEAFF. The V call is TRBV15, the J call TRBJ1-1; 10 bases match TRBD1. CDR1 is LNHNV and CDR2 is YYDKDF in the germline V gene (reference sequence). The CDR3 is 15 amino acids. Losses at the gene ends were 4 bases for V and 5 bases for J; bases not matched to a gene: 7. Supplemented by reference TRBV15 and TRBJ1-1, the full variable domain reads DAMVIQNPRYQVTQFGKPVTLSCSQTLNHNVMYWYQQKSSQAPKLLFHYYDKDFNNEADTPDNFQSRRPNTSFCFLDIRSPGLGDTAMYLCATSKTGGLRTEAFFGQGTRLTVV.

This sequence joins TRBV4-3 and TRBJ2-5; 8 bases agree with TRBD1. Germline V CDR1 and CDR2: LGHNA, YSLEER. The CDR3 length is 15 residues. Trimming cost V 1 base and J 3 bases; bases outside gene matches: 4. The CDR3 DNA is TGCGCCAGCAGCCAAGTAAGACAGGGGAAAGAGACCCAGTACTTC. The encoded protein is CASSQVRQGKETQYF.

The J gene is TRBJ1-2, the V gene TRBV6-6, with 7 bases that match TRBD1. This CDR3 has 12 amino acids. Germline loops: CDR1 MNHNY, CDR2 SVGAGI (reference sequence). V was clipped by 8 bases and J by 4 bases; unmatched bases: 4. CDR3 nucleotide sequence: TGTGCCAGCCTGGAGGGGGCCTATGGCTACACCTTC. Translation gives CASLEGAYGYTF.

The chain combines TRBV7-6 with TRBJ2-2, with D perhaps matching TRBD2 (6 bases). The length of the CDR3 is 18 residues. V was cut by 5 bases and J by 2 bases, with 21 bases left in between. Germline CDR1 is SGHVS and CDR2 is FNYEAQ. CDR3 sequence reads: CASSHPSRDWKNTGELFF. The DNA of the CDR3 is TGTGCCAGCAGCCATCCGAGCCGGGACTGGAAAAACACCGGGGAGCTGTTTTTT.

The V and J genes are TRBV5-1 and TRBJ1-1; D not resolved. Germline V lookup: CDR1 SGHRS, CDR2 YFSETQ. The CDR3 loop spans 13 amino acids. The ends were cut back, 0 bases at V and 1 base at J, with 4 bases in the middle. CDR3 nucleotide sequence: TGCGCCAGCAGCTTGGGAGAGAACACTGAAGCTTTCTTT. It translates to CASSLGENTEAFF.

This clone was recorded once. The chain has TRBV27 and TRBJ2-7, with 7 nucleotides matching TRBD1. V dropped 6 bases and J dropped 2; count of bases not matched to a gene: 7. The CDR3 consists of 14 residues. Germline V gene data show CDR1 as MNHEY and CDR2 as SMNVEV (reference sequence). DNA of the CDR3: TGTGCCAGCAGGTTACGGGGACAGACCTACGAGCAGTACTTC. This codes for CASRLRGQTYEQYF.

On this clone: One end of the junction varies from germline; a read error may be responsible. The chain recombines TRBV9 with TRBJ2-2; TRBD2 matches at 10 bases. There are 15 residues in the CDR3. Germline V lookup: CDR1 SGDLS, CDR2 YYNGEE. DNA of the CDR3: TGTGCCAGCAGCGTATCAAGCGGGGGGGCCGGAGAGCTGTTTTTT. Protein product: CASSVSSGGAGELFF.

This chain joins TRBV7-6 and TRBJ2-2; 7 positions match TRBD1. Trimming cost V 5 bases and J 2 bases; bases outside gene matches: 20. Germline V gene lookup returns CDR1 SGHVS and CDR2 FNYEAQ. The CDR3 contains 20 residues. This CDR3 reads CASSVLPGQTRPENTGELFF. The CDR3 region has the DNA TGTGCCAGCAGCGTTCTCCCGGGACAGACAAGACCTGAAAACACCGGGGAGCTGTTTTTT. Together with reference TRBV7-6 and TRBJ2-2, the CDR3 gives the full variable domain: GAGVSQSPRYKVTKRGQDVALRCDPISGHVSLYWYRQALGQGPEFLTYFNYEAQQDKSGLPNDRFSAERPEGSISTLTIQRTEQRDSAMYRCASSVLPGQTRPENTGELFFGEGSRLTVL.

The V gene is TRBV4-2, the J gene TRBJ1-2; TRBD1 might be the D (6 bases). The germline CDR1 and CDR2 sequences are LGHNA and YNFKEQ. V lost 1 base to trimming and J lost 7 bases, with 10 bases between them. The CDR3 has 13 residues. The CDR3, as DNA: TGTGCCAGCAGCCAAGGTACAGGGAGTGGCTACACCTTC. Translating gives CASSQGTGSGYTF.

The chain has TRBV7-2 and TRBJ1-4, with TRBD1 matching 10 bases. Germline V gives CDR1 SGHTA, CDR2 FQGNSA. This CDR3 has 16 residues. V shed 1 base, J shed 8 bases, and the junction held 7 bases outside the gene matches. CDR3 residues: CASSLGWTGGEEKLFF. CDR3 bases: TGTGCCAGCAGCTTAGGGTGGACAGGGGGGGAGGAAAAACTGTTTTTT.

CDR3 in DNA: TGTGCCAGCAGCCCGGGGACAGGGGGCACTGAAGCTTTCTTT. Translating gives CASSPGTGGTEAFF. The gene calls are TRBV7-6 and TRBJ1-1; 11 bases match TRBD1. This CDR3 comprises 14 residues. V gave up 5 bases and J gave up 4 bases; unmatched junction bases: 3. CDR1 is SGHVS and CDR2 is FNYEAQ in the germline V gene.

The V call is TRBV2, the J call TRBJ2-5; perhaps TRBD1 as D (5 bases). Trimming stripped 8 bases from V and 0 bases from J, with 19 bases between. Germline CDR1 is SNHLY and CDR2 is FYNNEI. The CDR3 loop spans 16 amino acids. The CDR3 loop reads CASFYEGVGYQETQYF. The CDR3 region has the DNA TGTGCCAGCTTCTACGAAGGGGTCGGGTACCAAGAGACCCAGTACTTC.

The rearrangement joins TRBV21-1 to TRBJ1-2; the table's TRBD1 call for D was not verified on the DNA. TRBV21-1 constitutes a pseudogene. CDR3 length: 15 amino acids. In nucleotides, the CDR3 is TGTGCCAGCAGCAAAGTTCGGCCAGGGAACTATGGCTACACCTTC. Protein sequence: CASSKVRPGNYGYTF.

The chain recombines TRBV11-2 with TRBJ2-1, with D tentatively TRBD1 (5 bases). The CDR3 contains 13 residues. Germline values: CDR1 SGHAT, CDR2 FQNNGV. The V end lost 1 base, the J end lost 4 bases, and 5 bases lay between the germline ends. The CDR3 DNA reads as TGTGCCAGCAGCTTAGGACAGTACAATGAGCAGTTCTTC. Translation: CASSLGQYNEQFF.

V usage is TRBV7-6 and J usage is TRBJ2-3; D possibly uses TRBD1 or TRBD2 (5 bases each). The V gene's germline CDR1 is SGHVS and CDR2 FNYEAQ. The CDR3 covers 16 residues. V was shortened by 4 bases and J by 2 bases, with 16 bases between the two germline ends. The CDR3 DNA reads as TGTGCCAGCAGCTCGCTGGGGCAGGGAGTCACAGATACGCAGTATTTT. Translated: CASSSLGQGVTDTQYF. The entire variable domain, with the rest obtained from reference TRBV7-6 and TRBJ2-3, is as follows: GAGVSQSPRYKVTKRGQDVALRCDPISGHVSLYWYRQALGQGPEFLTYFNYEAQQDKSGLPNDRFSAERPEGSISTLTIQRTEQRDSAMYRCASSSLGQGVTDTQYFGPGTRLTVL.

V usage is TRBV4-2 and J usage is TRBJ2-5, with D possibly being TRBD1 (6 bases). The CDR3 covers 14 residues. V was trimmed by 1 base and J by 2 bases, leaving 8 bases between them. Per the germline V gene, CDR1 is LGHNA and CDR2 is YNFKEQ. The chain's CDR3 is CASSQVQGQETQYF. The DNA of the CDR3 is TGTGCCAGCAGCCAAGTTCAGGGGCAAGAGACCCAGTACTTC.

The chain joins TRBV10-3 to TRBJ2-2; D is undetermined. CDR1 and CDR2 from the germline V gene are ENHRY and SYGVKD. Trimming pared 2 bases from V and 5 bases from J, leaving 9 bases between. The CDR3 has 14 amino acids. The CDR3 sequence: CAISEKDRTGELFF. CDR3 sequence (DNA): TGTGCCATCAGTGAGAAAGACCGAACCGGGGAGCTGTTTTTT.

This sequence joins TRBV4-1 and TRBJ1-1; 7 nucleotides line up with TRBD1. This CDR3 is 13 amino acids long. The germline V gene has CDR1 MGHRA and CDR2 YSYEKL. The V segment lost 0 bases and the J segment 11 bases; nucleotides outside the gene matches: 6. The CDR3 spells CASSQDQGDSAFF. The DNA for the CDR3 is TGCGCCAGCAGCCAAGATCAGGGGGACTCGGCTTTCTTT.

The chain couples TRBV19 to TRBJ1-1; 7 nucleotides line up with TRBD1. The germline CDR1 and CDR2 sequences are LNHDA and SQIVND (reference sequence). The trim removed 2 bases at V and 1 base at J, leaving 4 bases unmatched. This CDR3 is 15 amino acids long. The CDR3 is CASSIMAGGNTEAFF. CDR3 DNA sequence: TGTGCCAGTAGTATAATGGCAGGGGGGAACACTGAAGCTTTCTTT.

The V and J genes are TRBV6-5 and TRBJ1-1; D is undetermined. The CDR3 has 15 amino acids. V lost 6 bases, J lost 0 bases, and 14 bases lay in between. The germline V gene has CDR1 MNHEY and CDR2 SVGAGI. In DNA, the CDR3 is TGTGCCAGCAGCCCGATTGGACGCATGAACACTGAAGCTTTCTTT. Encoded protein: CASSPIGRMNTEAFF.

A note on this clone: Other DNA sequences in the sample encode the same CDR3. V and J are TRBV21-1 and TRBJ1-4; TRBD1, as called in the table, went unchecked against the DNA. TRBV21-1 is a pseudogene. CDR3 length: 17 residues. The CDR3 DNA is TGTGCCAGCAGCAAAGCGGACAGGGAAGCAACTAATGAAAAACTGTTTTTT. Translating gives CASSKADREATNEKLFF.

This chain links TRBV7-7 with TRBJ2-2; unclear D gene. This CDR3 comprises 15 residues. The V end was cut by 5 bases, the J end by 3 bases, with 13 bases between. The germline V gene has CDR1 SSHAT and CDR2 FNYEAQ (reference sequence). DNA for the CDR3: TGTGCCAGCAGCCCAACGGACGGTTACACCGGGGAGCTGTTTTTT. This codes for CASSPTDGYTGELFF.

This clone was picked up one time. This sequence joins TRBV4-1 and TRBJ1-1; maybe TRBD1 (5 bases). This CDR3 contains 14 residues. CDR1 is MGHRA and CDR2 is YSYEKL in the germline V gene. With 2 bases removed from V and 4 bases from J, the gap between germline ends came to 11 bases. The CDR3 is CASSQKGVGTEAFF. DNA for the CDR3: TGCGCCAGCAGCCAAAAAGGGGTGGGCACTGAAGCTTTCTTT.

The CDR3 spells CASADGTNTGELFF. The CDR3 DNA follows: TGTGCCAGCGCAGACGGAACGAACACCGGGGAGCTGTTTTTT. V gene TRBV6-4 combines with J gene TRBJ2-2; the D is unclear. The germline V gene encodes CDR1 MRHNA and CDR2 SNTAGT. Trimming removed 8 bases from V and 0 bases from J, with 10 bases in between. The CDR3 is 14 amino acids.

J is TRBJ2-7 and V is TRBV27, with 9 bases matching TRBD1. Per germline, CDR1 MNHEY and CDR2 SMNVEV (reference sequence). The CDR3 length is 14 residues. V lost 3 bases and J lost 5; bases outside the gene matches: 5. The CDR3 region is CASSLGTGSHEQYF. Here the CDR3 DNA reads TGTGCCAGCAGTTTGGGGACAGGGTCCCACGAGCAGTACTTC.